The 14 T cell receptor beta chains reported below all come from one sample, sequenced in a study of B cell selection in AIRE deficiency. Conventional CD4 T cells were sorted as CD4+CD127+ cells. Only in-frame clones appear in the TCRdb table, and some are missing; sequencing was by immunoSEQ multiplex PCR. Altogether about 25,000 clones are present, 95% to 96% being singletons, with the ten largest covering 0.2% to 0.3%. Sequencing was done on a sample of CD4+CD127+ conventional T cells sorted from PBMCs. These receptor sequences come from a human donor in good health.

Points on this clone: Germline and junction disagree at one end, which may indicate a read error. V and J are TRBV23-1 and TRBJ2-2; a possible D gene is TRBD2 (6 bases). TRBV23-1 is designated an ORF whose function remains uncertain. The CDR3 contains 17 residues. The CDR3 region has the DNA TGCGCCAGCAGTCAATGGGTTAGCGGAAATGAACACCGGGGAGCTGTTTTT. Protein: CASSQWVSGNEHRGAVF.

As DNA, the CDR3 is TGCGCCAGCAGTCAATCCGCGGGACTAGCGGGGCTATACAATGAGCAGTTCTTC. It codes for CASSQSAGLAGLYNEQFF. The rearrangement uses TRBV23-1 and TRBJ2-1, with 13 nucleotides matching TRBD2. TRBV23-1 is reported as an ORF; its role is uncertain. Trimming cost V 0 bases and J 4 bases; bases outside gene matches: 6. The CDR3 extends over 18 amino acids.

The chain carries TRBV4-1 and TRBJ1-5; D is undetermined. Germline V CDR1 and CDR2: MGHRA, YSYEKL. The CDR3 extends over 16 amino acids. V was cut by 0 bases and J by 4 bases, with 13 bases left in between. CDR3: CASSQEYRVPNQPQHF. CDR3 in DNA: TGCGCCAGCAGCCAAGAATATAGGGTCCCTAATCAGCCCCAGCATTTT.

The rearrangement uses TRBV5-1 and TRBJ1-1; D not resolved. V was pared by 4 bases and J by 5 bases, with 18 bases between. Germline V gives CDR1 SGHRS, CDR2 YFSETQ. This CDR3 comprises 15 residues. The CDR3 region is CASSALTPAVTEAFF. CDR3 DNA sequence: TGCGCCAGCAGCGCTCTAACACCCGCGGTGACTGAAGCTTTCTTT.

V gene TRBV10-3 combines with J gene TRBJ2-7; D may be TRBD1 or TRBD2 (5 bases each). The germline V gene has CDR1 ENHRY and CDR2 SYGVKD. V lost 3 bases to trimming and J lost 4 bases, with 7 bases between them. The CDR3 extends over 12 amino acids. The CDR3 DNA is TGTGCCATCAGTGATGGGGGTTACGAGCAGTACTTC. This codes for CAISDGGYEQYF.

V gene TRBV14 combines with J gene TRBJ2-1; unclear D gene. V lost 2 bases and J lost 10, with 12 bases in between. The CDR3 loop spans 13 amino acids. Germline V gives CDR1 SGHDN, CDR2 FVKESK. This chain's CDR3 is CASSQRPGREQFF. The CDR3 DNA follows: TGTGCCAGCAGCCAAAGGCCCGGTCGGGAGCAGTTCTTC.

The chain carries TRBV9 and TRBJ2-7; D remains unclear. This CDR3 is built from 14 residues. The germline gives CDR1 SGDLS, CDR2 YYNGEE. With 3 bases removed from V and 0 bases from J, the gap between germline ends came to 10 bases. The CDR3 region is CASSAYDRSYEQYF. In DNA, the CDR3 is TGTGCCAGCAGCGCGTACGACCGCTCCTACGAGCAGTACTTC.

The chain links TRBV4-2 to TRBJ2-5; D gene unclear. Trimming removed 2 bases from V and 4 bases from J, with 14 bases in between. The CDR3 is 15 amino acids. The germline CDR1 and CDR2 sequences are LGHNA and YNFKEQ. Here the CDR3 reads CASSQQTEKGETQYF. For the CDR3, the DNA is TGTGCCAGCAGCCAACAAACAGAAAAAGGAGAGACCCAGTACTTC.

The V gene is TRBV18, the J gene TRBJ1-1; D not certain. This CDR3 has 13 amino acids. V dropped 2 bases and J dropped 1 base, with 5 bases sitting between them. Germline V CDR1 and CDR2: KGHSH, LQKENI. The CDR3 reads CASSPSGNTEAFF. CDR3 DNA sequence: TGTGCCAGCTCACCATCTGGGAACACTGAAGCTTTCTTT.

This rearrangement joins TRBV5-1 to TRBJ1-2; D remains ambiguous. Germline assignment: CDR1 SGHRS and CDR2 YFSETQ. Trimming shortened V by 2 bases and J by 3 bases, and 8 bases separated the two germline ends. This CDR3 spans 13 amino acids. The CDR3 spells CASSLGRDYGYTF. CDR3 sequence (DNA): TGCGCCAGCAGCTTAGGAAGGGACTATGGCTACACCTTC.

This clone appeared a few times. V and J are TRBV6-1 and TRBJ1-5, with D tentatively TRBD1 (6 bases). Germline lookup yields CDR1 MNHNS and CDR2 SASEGT. This CDR3 comprises 15 residues. V lost 2 bases, J lost 4 bases, and 12 bases lay in between. Written as DNA, the CDR3 is TGTGCCAGCAGTGAACCCCGACAGGATAATCAGCCCCAGCATTTT. Its protein product is CASSEPRQDNQPQHF.

The chain carries TRBV4-1 and TRBJ2-7; possibly TRBD1 for D (6 bases). Trimming took 5 bases from V and 1 from J, leaving 15 bases between them. Per the germline V gene, CDR1 is MGHRA and CDR2 is YSYEKL. The CDR3 covers 15 residues. CDR3: CASSTQQGRSYEQYF. For the CDR3, the DNA is TGCGCCAGCAGCACACAACAGGGCAGATCCTACGAGCAGTACTTC.

This chain uses TRBV7-9 with TRBJ2-1, with 12 bases matching TRBD2. This CDR3 is 15 amino acids long. Trimming at V came to 5 bases and at J to 9 bases, leaving 8 bases not matched to a gene. Germline CDR1 SEHNR, CDR2 FQNEAQ (reference sequence). The DNA for the CDR3 is TGTGCCAGCAGCCCCTCGCTAGCGGGAGGGTCTGAGCAGTTCTTC. Protein product: CASSPSLAGGSEQFF.

The V gene is TRBV6-4, the J gene TRBJ2-1, with D perhaps TRBD2 (7 bases). The CDR3 contains 15 residues. V was cut by 3 bases and J by 6 bases, with 15 bases left in between. CDR1 is MRHNA, CDR2 SNTAGT, per germline. CDR3 region: CASSEGGAWGNEQFF. The CDR3 DNA reads TGTGCCAGCAGTGAGGGGGGGGCGTGGGGCAATGAGCAGTTCTTC.